This T cell receptor beta chain came from a study of cytomegalovirus exposure and HLA in healthy donors. Only a few counts were recorded for this clone. Germline V gene data show CDR1 as MGHRA and CDR2 as YSYEKL. This CDR3 is built from 16 residues. Trimming took off 4 bases at V and 4 bases at J, with 16 bases between the two ends. The primer mix had 60 Vbeta and 13 Jbeta primers. Method: immunoSEQ multiplex PCR; TCRdb's copy keeps in-frame clones and lacks some. The sample yields 60,000 to 100,000 clones, about four fifths seen once. This receptor was identified in a male donor in good health and CMV-seropositive. The V gene is TRBV4-1, the J gene TRBJ1-4; D unresolved. The sequenced sample was PBMCs. The CDR3 sequence is CASSPQGGSLNEKLFF. DNA for the CDR3: TGCGCCAGCAGCCCCCAAGGAGGCAGCCTTAATGAAAAACTGTTTTTT.